This T cell receptor (beta chain) was recorded in a study of cytomegalovirus exposure and HLA in healthy donors (dated by TCRdb to about 2017). For context, the study as a whole: In an earlier analysis of around 540 of the donors, approximately 300 Gb of sequence data and 117 million unique TCR beta sequences from 150 million to 200 million T cells were reported. Approximately 300 gigabases of sequencing data and around 90 million unique TCR sequences made up an early release that covered over 550 HLA-typed donors. Of the roughly 390 genotyped donors, approximately 80% fell in the genetic ancestry cluster associated with self-reported Caucasian donors. The study was designed to test whether signatures of past pathogen exposure could be identified by cataloging public T cell receptors. Using immunosequencing, the study profiled T cell repertoires from roughly 650 subjects and related those repertoires to cytomegalovirus serostatus. A separate validation cohort of over 95 different subjects was used in addition to the approximately 610-subject first cohort. To predict cytomegalovirus infection status, the study brought together high-throughput TCR immunosequencing, statistical association of individual TCRs with disease status, and machine learning. In a later analysis, previously published TCR beta repertoires from hundreds of donors were re-analyzed and high-resolution HLA genotyping was added so that TCR occurrence patterns could be studied. Rather than drawing on any new phenotypic data, the later analysis identified candidate immune exposures from TCR beta sequences and the way those sequences occurred across donors. An earlier analysis of approximately 630 of the donors applied high-throughput TCR beta sequencing to assess whether each TCR beta V gene segment acted as functional or pseudogenic. Donor age, sex, ethnicity and CMV serostatus were collected together with the repertoire data. Genome-wide SNP genotypes for about 55% of the roughly 670 donors were used in a later genetic analysis, which treated that subset as a discovery cohort. Every repertoire in the discovery cohort had been generated on one and the same sequencing platform. HLA typing included class I and class II loci at four-digit resolution. The number of donors typed differed by locus, with 629-630 for A, B, C, DRB1 and DQB1, approximately 500 for DQA1, 600 to 610 for DPA1, and approximately 470 for DPB1. Roughly five DR-DQ haplotypes were treated as single units for association and clustering because of strong linkage in the cohort. Among some 400 genotyped donors of the cohort, an average of around 240,000 unique TCR beta nucleotide sequences were sequenced per donor, about a sixth of them non-productive. Overall results and qualifications from the work: A further reported finding was that TCR beta sequences accurately predicted the HLA-A and HLA-B alleles for most subjects in the first cohort. Presence/absence analyses assumed roughly uniform sequencing depth across donors, an assumption that may not hold. In vitro tests confirmed that three of the cytomegalovirus-associated TCR beta chains recognize cytomegalovirus antigens. It was suggested by the authors that the approach could potentially be generalized to other disease states and immunological phenotypes. Specific HLA alleles were associated with 16,951 TCR beta sequences at a false discovery rate of 0.05 in a later analysis. Several of the top co-occurrence clusters appeared to be linked to parvovirus B19, influenza, CMV and Epstein-Barr virus, according to a later analysis. Only TCR beta chains were sequenced in this cohort, and the absence of alpha or paired-chain data limited detectable features. Assigning TCR associations to individual alleles was difficult when HLA alleles, especially DR and DQ, strongly co-occurred. Because counts were too low, around 17 rarely observed V segments, including chromosome 9 orphons, were left out of the earlier analysis of 587 of the donors. The study gave a list of some 150 TCR beta chains associated with cytomegalovirus. According to a later genetic analysis, donors in an Asian-associated ancestry cluster had fewer N-insertions in productive TCRs than the approximately 650-donor mean. Because HLA typing was unavailable for some donors at each locus, only the typed subset was used in association tests. For the cohort, immune exposure information was limited to CMV serostatus. Some IMGT-functional V segments, including TRBV6-2 and TRBV6-3, could not be told apart with the 87-base-pair reads, so those segments were excluded. Most TCR sequences were seen in very few donors, while some public TCRs were found in many individuals. A cluster of highly shared sequence variants was judged likely to be a technical artifact of the sequencing pipeline. A later analysis found that TCR association rates varied across HLA loci, with DRB1 alleles showing the most associated TCRs and HLA-C alleles the fewest. According to a later analysis, most CMV-associated TCR beta chains appeared to be HLA-restricted, and the HLA associations seemed to be driven largely by CMV exposure. Linkage disequilibrium might explain the correlated functional status among segregating V segments, but an unknown experimental factor could not be ruled out. Compared with equally common non-associated chains, HLA-associated TCR beta chains in a later analysis were more clonally expanded and had lower generation probabilities. In an earlier analysis of approximately 600 of the donors, most TCR beta V segments were observed in productive rearrangements about 87% or about 30% of the time, broadly matching IMGT annotations. The classifier was reported to diagnose cytomegalovirus status with high specificity and sensitivity in both the original cohort and the validation cohort. V-gene and J-gene trimming of TCR beta chains was associated with a missense DCLRE1C variant in a later genetic analysis, and the association was replicated in an independent cohort.

Library generation was performed with the immunoSEQ multiplex PCR assay. For the multiplex PCR, a mixture combining 60 forward primers for TCR Vbeta segments and 13 reverse primers for TCR Jbeta segments was used. The CDR3 region of rearranged TCR beta genes was amplified from genomic DNA with a multiplex PCR assay. The amplified TCR beta libraries were sequenced on the Illumina HiSeq System as 87-base-pair reads. The paper's processing steps were these. Across the roughly 670 repertoires, a later analysis counted roughly 84 million unique TCR beta chains, around 10 million of which were shared by at least two donors. To remove PCR and sequencing errors, raw reads were error-corrected and collapsed into unique sequences using a nearest-neighbor algorithm that merged closely related sequences. V, D and J gene segments were assigned by aligning CDR3 sequences to IMGT reference sequences. For a sequence to be retained, at least a six-nucleotide match to both a V gene segment and a J gene segment was required. A rearrangement was called productive if the CDR3 had no stop codons and remained in frame with V and J, and every other rearrangement was called non-productive. CDR3 was defined according to IMGT convention as the region running from the second conserved V-encoded cysteine to the conserved J-encoded phenylalanine. Sequences without an unambiguous match to a single V gene segment were excluded from the earlier analysis of approximately 560 of the donors. In an earlier analysis of 587 of the donors, V segments were called functional above 56.7% productive rearrangements and were called segregating when the between-donor standard deviation exceeded 5%. A statistical classification framework was built for diagnosing cytomegalovirus status from the catalog of TCR beta chain sequences. A later analysis assigned V and J genes by comparing TCR nucleotide sequences with IMGT/GENE-DB human TR gene sequences. Using the TCRdist pipeline, a later analysis assigned CDR3 sequences along with most-parsimonious VDJ recombination scenarios. In a later analysis, each TCR beta chain was defined by its CDR3 amino acid sequence together with its V-gene family, and reads without a unique V-gene family were excluded. As a way to deal with suspected cross-contamination and a sequencing artifact, a later analysis dropped 450 to 600 nucleotide sequences that were highly shared and had low generation probability. A later analysis calculated a clonal expansion index for each public chain from normalized within-repertoire ranks of inferred template counts. Generation probabilities in a later analysis came from a VDJ recombination model fitted to out-of-frame rearrangements, and those results were checked against IGoR. Hypergeometric tests were used in a later analysis to score TCR-TCR, TCR-HLA and TCR-CMV co-occurrence, with a repertoire-size bias correction applied to the TCR pairs. False discovery rates were estimated in a later analysis by permuting HLA or CMV assignments 20 times. A later analysis grouped co-occurring TCRs with DBSCAN, adding TCRdist sequence similarity when clustering within HLA-allele-positive subsets. Repertoires with fewer than 30,000 or more than 120,000 public chains were left out of co-occurrence clustering, as were roughly five repertoires with anomalous nucleotide sharing. Not all clones reach the TCRdb copy of this immuneACCESS table, which keeps in-frame sequences only. Checked studies attribute under half of the gap to unresolved V genes and leave the rest unexplained. The D gene and trimming were derived from the DNA, and the V and J assignments and clone size from that table. This sample holds roughly 170,000 clones; roughly 84% were observed only once. The top ten clones comprise around 1.2% of the sample.

Of note for this clone: It has no known antigen specificity. No per-base quality is available; no much larger clone lies one base away.

The cohort comprised 670 or so healthy bone marrow donors. All cohort members were sampled while nominally healthy, although unrecorded immune exposures were likely present. The donor tested CMV seropositive, placing the donor among the 290 or so seropositive members of the cohort. Every donor gave a peripheral blood sample, and the peripheral blood mononuclear cells from that sample were used for TCR beta sequencing. Genomic DNA extraction from the blood cell samples was performed with the Qiagen DNeasy Blood Extraction Kit. Including the terminal cysteine and phenylalanine, the CDR3 comprises 20 residues. The only DNA kept is the CDR3, 60 bases in frame from the first base. The V end gives up 4 bases and the J end 4 bases, leaving 23 bases in the junction not matched to a gene. CDR1 and CDR2 were assigned from the germline V gene (reference sequence) as GTSNPN and SVGIG.

The TCR comes from a girl under 10 years old in good health and CMV-seropositive. The specimen was PBMCs. The chain is made from TRBV30 and TRBJ1-1; 11 middle bases align to TRBD1. DNA sequence: TGTGCCTGGATTTTTTTCCAGGCCGAGGACAGGGGGCTTCGGGGCACTGAAGCTTTCTTT. The translation is CAWIFFQAEDRGLRGTEAFF.